Below are 19 T cell receptor beta chains sequenced from a single sample in a study of shared clonotypes between healthy human individuals. Data came from immunoSEQ multiplex PCR; TCRdb stores just in-frame clones and leaves some out. The sample includes over 750,000 clones, 90% to 97% of them seen just once. Naive CD8 isolation took CD45RO-negative cells positively selected for CCR7 and excluded terminally differentiated effector memory CD45RA+ cells. Material for sequencing was naive CD8+ T cells sorted from blood. The origin of the receptors is a man aged 30-40 years in good health.

The rearrangement joins TRBV14 to TRBJ1-2; D is unresolved. CDR3 size: 15 residues. Between the trimmed V and J ends, which lost 0 bases and 6 bases, there was a span of 14 bases. In germline, CDR1 is SGHDN, CDR2 FVKESK. DNA of the CDR3: TGTGCCAGCAGCCAAGAGGTACCCGCCGCCAATGGCTACACCTTC. It is translated as CASSQEVPAANGYTF.

This chain connects TRBV6-5 to TRBJ2-3, with D perhaps being TRBD1 or TRBD2 (5 bases each). Germline CDR1 and CDR2: MNHEY and SVGAGI. This CDR3 has 15 amino acids. The germline V and J ends were trimmed by 6 bases and 2 bases, with 15 bases remaining between them. CDR3 sequence (DNA): TGTGCCAGCAGGCGGTCCGGGACGACCACAGATACGCAGTATTTT. This codes for CASRRSGTTTDTQYF.

V is TRBV18 and J is TRBJ2-7, with 9 nucleotides matching TRBD1. This CDR3 has 15 residues. V shed 6 bases, J shed 4 bases, and the junction held 10 bases outside the gene matches. From germline, CDR1 is KGHSH and CDR2 LQKENI. The CDR3 region is CASSNRGQGLYEQYF. As DNA, the CDR3 is TGTGCCAGCTCCAACCGAGGACAGGGGTTATACGAGCAGTACTTC. The whole variable domain, filled in from reference TRBV18 and TRBJ2-7, reads NAGVMQNPRHLVRRRGQEARLRCSPMKGHSHVYWYRQLPEEGLKFMVYLQKENIIDESGMPKERFSAEFPKEGPSILRIQQVVRGDSAAYFCASSNRGQGLYEQYFGPGTRLTVT.

CDR3 bases: TGTGCCAGCAGCTTAGATGGGGAGGACAGGTTCTCCTACAATGAGCAGTTCTTC. This translates into CASSLDGEDRFSYNEQFF. The gene calls are TRBV11-3 and TRBJ2-1, with D perhaps TRBD1 (7 bases). V was trimmed by 0 bases and J by 0 bases, leaving 15 bases between them. CDR1 and CDR2 from the germline V gene are SGHNT and YENEEA. This CDR3 region has 18 residues.

V and J are TRBV6-1 and TRBJ1-2, with D tentatively TRBD1 (5 bases). The ends were cut back, 11 bases at V and 4 bases at J, with 20 bases in the middle. The CDR3 consists of 14 residues. Germline loops: CDR1 MNHNS, CDR2 SASEGT. CDR3 coding DNA: TGTGCCGCACATACAGGTTCTGTAACCTATGGCTACACCTTC. Translation gives CAAHTGSVTYGYTF.

This clone was detected only once. The J gene is TRBJ1-1, the V gene TRBV9, with a weak D call TRBD1 (5 bases). The V end lost 4 bases, the J end lost 0 bases, and 13 bases lay between the germline ends. Germline CDR1 is SGDLS and CDR2 is YYNGEE. This CDR3 has 15 amino acids. The DNA for the CDR3 is TGTGCCAGCAGCCCCCCAGGGCCAGTGAACACTGAAGCTTTCTTT. Translation: CASSPPGPVNTEAFF. Combining the CDR3 with reference TRBV9 and TRBJ1-1 gives the whole variable domain DSGVTQTPKHLITATGQRVTLRCSPRSGDLSVYWYQQSLDQGLQFLIQYYNGEERAKGNILERFSAQQFPDLHSELNLSSLELGDSALYFCASSPPGPVNTEAFFGQGTRLTVV.

This clone was seen only once. The chain recombines TRBV7-9 with TRBJ2-5; maybe TRBD2 (6 bases). The V gene lost 2 bases and the J gene lost 5 bases, with 15 bases spanning the gap. The CDR3 covers 15 residues. Germline assignment: CDR1 SEHNR and CDR2 FQNEAQ (reference sequence). The CDR3 is CASSLYAGRGETQYF. CDR3 nucleotides: TGTGCCAGCAGCTTATACGCGGGGAGAGGGGAGACCCAGTACTTC.

The chain couples TRBV10-2 to TRBJ2-5; D might be TRBD2 (6 bases). V lost 6 bases and J lost 2, with 10 bases in between. Germline V CDR1 and CDR2: WSHSY, SAAADI. This CDR3 comprises 13 residues. CDR3 region: CASRHGGQETQYF. In DNA form, the CDR3 reads TGCGCCAGCAGACACGGGGGACAAGAGACCCAGTACTTC.

J is TRBJ1-5 and V is TRBV27; weak D call: TRBD1 (5 bases). V was clipped by 5 bases and J by 0 bases, with 17 bases between them. CDR1 and CDR2 from the germline V gene are MNHEY and SMNVEV (reference sequence). This CDR3 is built from 17 residues. As DNA, the CDR3 is TGTGCCAGCAGTCCCCAGGGCCGGGCGTATAGCAATCAGCCCCAGCATTTT. Residues: CASSPQGRAYSNQPQHF.

This clone was seen once. The chain uses TRBV7-6 and TRBJ2-1; D gene unclear. CDR1 and CDR2 (germline): SGHVS, FNYEAQ. Trimming pared 5 bases from V and 0 bases from J, leaving 14 bases between. This CDR3 is built from 16 residues. CDR3 nucleotides: TGTGCCAGCAGCCCCCCTCGGGTAAGCTCCTACAATGAGCAGTTCTTC. As protein: CASSPPRVSSYNEQFF.

The gene calls are TRBV11-3 and TRBJ2-5, with TRBD2 as a possible D gene (5 bases). This CDR3 is built from 15 residues. Germline values: CDR1 SGHNT, CDR2 YENEEA. Deletions cut 1 base from V and 3 bases from J, with 12 bases between. As DNA, the CDR3 is TGTGCCAGCAGCTTAGGGACTGTGCCGAAAGAGACCCAGTACTTC. Translating gives CASSLGTVPKETQYF.

This chain links TRBV4-1 with TRBJ2-1; 10 bases agree with TRBD2. CDR1 and CDR2 from the germline V gene are MGHRA and YSYEKL. The CDR3 has 17 amino acids. V lost 3 bases and J lost 5; bases outside the gene matches: 10. CDR3 region: CASSHISSGRAHNEQFF. In DNA form, the CDR3 reads TGCGCCAGCAGCCATATCTCTAGCGGGAGAGCCCACAATGAGCAGTTCTTC.

V usage is TRBV7-9 and J usage is TRBJ2-6, with D tentatively TRBD1 or TRBD2 (6 bases each). The CDR3 has 19 residues. CDR1 and CDR2 (germline): SEHNR, FQNEAQ (reference sequence). Trimming took 3 bases from V and 0 from J, leaving 18 bases between them. CDR3 sequence reads: CASSFAKGGRDSGANVLTF. The CDR3 bases are TGTGCCAGCAGCTTCGCAAAGGGGGGACGGGACTCTGGGGCCAACGTCCTGACTTTC.

The chain joins TRBV14 to TRBJ1-2; D gene unclear. Germline V CDR1 and CDR2: SGHDN, FVKESK. CDR3 size: 18 residues. V was trimmed by 5 bases and J by 3 bases, leaving 25 bases between them. In DNA form, the CDR3 reads TGTGCCAGCAGCTTTCCATTTCCCGGACCCACTTCGGACTATGGCTACACCTTC. Its translation: CASSFPFPGPTSDYGYTF.

This sequence joins TRBV19 and TRBJ2-2; 10 bases map to TRBD2. The CDR3 sequence is 17 residues long. Germline V lookup: CDR1 LNHDA, CDR2 SQIVND (reference sequence). After removal of 5 bases from V and 1 base from J, the junction contained 7 bases not matched to a gene. The CDR3 DNA is TGTGCCAGTAGTCCCCTCCTAGCGGGAGAGAACACCGGGGAGCTGTTTTTT. Its translation: CASSPLLAGENTGELFF.

The chain joins TRBV7-9 to TRBJ2-7; D gene ambiguous. There are 14 residues in the CDR3. V lost 1 base and J 0 bases, leaving 7 bases between the germline ends. CDR1 is SEHNR, CDR2 FQNEAQ, per germline (reference sequence). CDR3 loop: CASSLDASSYEQYF. The CDR3 DNA follows: TGTGCCAGCAGCTTAGATGCAAGCTCCTACGAGCAGTACTTC. The full variable domain, in which reference TRBV7-9 and TRBJ2-7 provide the parts outside the CDR3, is DTGVSQNPRHKITKRGQNVTFRCDPISEHNRLYWYRQTLGQGPEFLTYFQNEAQLEKSRLLSDRFSAERPKGSFSTLEIQRTEQGDSAMYLCASSLDASSYEQYFGPGTRLTVT.

The count of this clone is one. The rearrangement links TRBV19 to TRBJ2-5; D remains unclear. The CDR3 has 14 amino acids. In germline, CDR1 is LNHDA, CDR2 SQIVND (reference sequence). V was cut by 5 bases and J by 2 bases, with 12 bases left in between. The CDR3 sequence: CASSLLATQETQYF. The DNA for the CDR3 is TGTGCCAGTAGTCTCCTCGCTACACAAGAGACCCAGTACTTC.

This chain uses TRBV27 with TRBJ1-4; D gene unclear. Germline CDR1 and CDR2: MNHEY and SMNVEV (reference sequence). Trimming removed 2 bases at V and 7 bases at J, with 5 bases between. This CDR3 comprises 12 residues. The CDR3: CASSLTGEKLFF. The CDR3 coding sequence is TGTGCCAGCAGTTTAACCGGTGAAAAACTGTTTTTT.

The V gene is TRBV4-1, the J gene TRBJ2-7, with D unclear. Per germline, CDR1 MGHRA and CDR2 YSYEKL. The ends were cut back, 4 bases at V and 2 bases at J, with 15 bases in the middle. The CDR3 runs to 15 residues. CDR3 nucleotides: TGCGCCAGCAGCCCCGTAGCAGGAGATACCTACGAGCAGTACTTC. It translates to CASSPVAGDTYEQYF.